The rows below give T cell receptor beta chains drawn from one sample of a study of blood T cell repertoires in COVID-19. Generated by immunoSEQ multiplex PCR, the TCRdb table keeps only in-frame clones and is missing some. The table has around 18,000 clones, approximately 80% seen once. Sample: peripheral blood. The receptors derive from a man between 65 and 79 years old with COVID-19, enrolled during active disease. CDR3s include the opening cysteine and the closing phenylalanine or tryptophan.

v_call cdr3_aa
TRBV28 CASSTSRDTGPTF
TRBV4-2 CASSQGGRGGVYGYTF
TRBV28 CASSSPGLAGKLDTQYF
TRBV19 CATREGLNTGELFF
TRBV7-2 CASSLPGLAYEQYF
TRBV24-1 CATSDPRDSMAELFF
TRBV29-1 CSHSGNTQYF
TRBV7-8 CASSPGDNSPLHF
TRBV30 CAWSTGTGSSNQPQHF
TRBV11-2 CASKTGTSGRRGETQYF
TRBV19 CASTPRTRGGYTF
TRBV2 CASSAQNSYEQYF
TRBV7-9 CASSLSERTEAFF
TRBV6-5 CASLKSPYTEAFF
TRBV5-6 CASSPDRATNEKLFF
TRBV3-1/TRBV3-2 CASSPKTDRGNGYTF
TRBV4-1 CASSQKDSPSLAEAFF
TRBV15 CATSTKGQGPVRAEAFF
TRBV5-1 CASSLVVAGGRNTQYF
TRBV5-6 CASTLLTGRMNTEAFF
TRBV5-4 CASSLIGGEGGKSSPLHF
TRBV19 CASSMTSGVYNEQFF
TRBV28 CASSWTPAEAFF
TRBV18 CASRGGIPTEQYF
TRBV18 CASSPPGGESHNEQFF
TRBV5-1 CASRPTSGVTDTQYF
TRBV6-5 CASSYLWGGAYEQYF
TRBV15 CATSREAGELFF
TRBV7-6 CASSGGQGFSGEQFF
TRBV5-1 CASSLEGLNNEKLFF
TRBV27 CASSLSSAVLKLGTF
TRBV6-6 CASNQGGTEAFF
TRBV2 CASSEGGRVNEKLFF
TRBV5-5 CASSSRTGEAFF
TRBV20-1 CSARNSYEQYF
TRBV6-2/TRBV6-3 CASSTHVSMAKNIQYF
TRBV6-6 CASRAAGGRNEQFF
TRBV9 CASSVAGTGGVNTEAFF
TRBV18 CASSPTLPGPAPGYTF
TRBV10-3 CAISDSGGANEQFF
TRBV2 CASSEMGDYGYTF
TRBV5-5 CASSPSGVLTGELFF
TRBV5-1 CASSLIPSGPGRTDTQYF
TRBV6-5 CASQGQGSHEQYF
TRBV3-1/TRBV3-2 CASSQETDSSYNEQFF
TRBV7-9 CASSLTGANTGELFF
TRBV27 CASSLQGDYGYTF
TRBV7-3 CASSPGQFLGVTF
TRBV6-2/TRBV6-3 CASSRTESFNQPQHF
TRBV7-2 CASRETNYGYTF